The entry below describes one TCR beta chain. The entry originates in a study of CD8 T cells in Susac syndrome. Trimming removed 4 bases at V and 1 base at J, with 10 bases between. The CDR3 runs 14 residues. Germline V gives CDR1 SEHNR, CDR2 FQNEAQ (reference sequence). After extraction with the RNeasy kit, about 0.5 to 1 ug of the RNA was reverse transcribed using random hexamers. The TCR beta CDR3 was amplified by immunoSEQ multiplex PCR across 54 Vbeta, 13 Jbeta. MiXCR was run by TCRdb on the immunoSEQ multiplex PCR reads, yielding one entry per CDR3 protein. The sample contains 100,000 to 150,000 distinct CDR3 sequences, approximately 93% of which appear only once. Blood CD8+ and CD4+ T cells underwent high-throughput TCR beta sequencing. Stable or active relapsing-remitting multiple sclerosis, untreated and meeting revised McDonald criteria, defined the controls. Bulk CD8+ and CD4+ cells came from magnetic negative isolation; CD8+ TEMRA by FACS.

The rearrangement links TRBV7-9 to TRBJ1-1, with unresolved D. The material sequenced was CD8+ T cells from PBMCs. This sequence was found in a human donor with multiple sclerosis. The DNA for the CDR3 is TGTGCCAGCAGCTACTGGCCAGAGAACACTGAAGCTTTCTTT. Its protein product is CASSYWPENTEAFF.